The present TCR beta chain was sequenced within a study of shared clonotypes between healthy human individuals (dated by TCRdb to 2019 to 2021). About the investigation overall: The cohort included a few men and two women between 18 and 49 years of age. Each donor's leukapheresis produced roughly between about 0.85 and 10 billion PBMCs. Blood TCR repertoires of a handful of healthy adults were deeply sequenced to estimate repertoire size and the extent of clonotype sharing between individuals. Libraries were prepared and TCR repertoires were sequenced by different laboratories using diverse techniques, in order to increase sequencing depth and limit assay-specific biases. Per donor, three plates each were used for CD4 naive and CD4 memory, two for CD8 naive, and one for CD8 memory. The investigation overall reported the following: Sharing across a few donors was observed for around 5% of naive CD4, 3.5% of naive CD8, 2% to 2.5% of memory CD4, and roughly 0.43% of memory CD8 clonotypes. Naive subsets generally had larger estimated clonotype richness than memory subsets. Pairwise subsampling led to the expectation that sequencing depth would affect the degree of clonotype sharing among donors. Even with the large sequencing depth, rarefaction of the sorted-subset datasets indicated that sequencing was incomplete. Sampling was restricted to blood, and TCR repertoires in tissue are likely to differ from TCR repertoires in blood. Compared with non-shared clonotypes, clonotypes shared by all four sorted-subset donors had higher generation probabilities. Because the study included a small number of donors, the genetic and exposure-history diversity represented was limited.

To note about this clone: It has no known antigen specificity. No quality values exist for individual bases; no much larger clone is one base distant.

TCR CDR3 regions were amplified from genomic DNA by multiplex PCR using the deep immunoSEQ assay. Extracted genomic DNA from each cell subset was distributed evenly across all wells of several immunoSEQ 96-well plates, and each plate was treated as a replicate. Each replicate PCR for sorted subsets received 200 ng genomic DNA, equal to roughly 30,000 T cell genomes. The purified libraries were quantified using a Qubit 3.0 fluorometer, sized with a Bioanalyzer 2100, and then quantified again using the KAPA Library Quantification kit. Every immunoSEQ 96-well plate was sequenced on a separate single-read 150-cycle Illumina NextSeq 550 flow cell. Regarding the original processing steps: The immunoSEQ output contained only junctional sequences without quality scores, so filtering could not match that applied to full-length reads. Sequences were annotated with PyIR, a Python wrapper for IgBLAST v1.9, and V/J genes and CDR3 were assigned using IMGT germline references. Reads were filtered out if the reads had weak V/J assignments (E-value above 1e-6), no CDR3, stop codons, out-of-frame junctions, or ambiguous translated residues. V3J clonotypes were defined as sequences sharing the same inferred V gene, J gene, and CDR3 amino acid sequence. The percentage overlap between two repertoires was calculated by dividing the number of shared unique clonotypes by the size of the smaller repertoire. Three approaches were used to assess repertoire richness: RTK rarefaction, the Chao1 estimator, and Recon v2.1 estimates of unobserved clonotypes. OLGA was used to compute generation probabilities for all TCRbeta clonotypes that the gDNA method yielded from a handful of donors. TCRdb provides this immuneACCESS table in a form limited to in-frame rearrangements. Some clones are lacking; in checked studies, under half of them reflect an unresolved V gene, and why the rest are absent is not known. V and J calls and clone size follow that table, whereas D and trimming were derived from the DNA. The sample table shows 600,000 or so clones, and roughly 98% are seen once. The ten largest clones capture 0.3% of the sample.

The germline V gene (reference sequence) sets CDR1 to MNHEY and CDR2 to SMNVEV. V lost 3 bases and J lost 4 bases, and the count of bases not matched to a germline gene is 0. The CDR3 goes from the cysteine to the phenylalanine over 14 residues. The kept DNA is CDR3 alone, 42 bases in frame from the first base. For the CD8 naive samples, CD45RO-negative cells were positively selected for CCR7, yielding a CD45RA+CCR7+ population from which TemRA cells were excluded. The donors were healthy, HIV-negative adults with no recently reported acute infections or vaccinations. Only Caucasian adults living in Nashville, Tennessee, USA were represented among the donors. Blood was obtained by leukapheresis, after which PBMCs were separated by Ficoll-Histopaque density gradient centrifugation and cryopreserved in liquid nitrogen vapor phase. Analytical flow cytometry was used to check the purity and quantity of every magnetically sorted T cell population. Each sorted fraction had its genomic DNA isolated and then quantified by UV absorbance on a Nanodrop 2000c.

This sequence originates from a man between 25 and 39 years old in good health. The sequencing sample was made of naive CD8+ T cells sorted from blood. Read against the paper, the sample's cell subset or site label means: CD45RA+CCR7+. This chain joins TRBV27 to TRBJ2-3, with 11 junctional bases fitting TRBD2. This receptor has the CDR3 CASSLTSGADTQYF. The sequenced DNA: TGTGCCAGCAGTTTGACTAGCGGGGCAGATACGCAGTATTTT.